Below, one TCR beta chain is given with its context. No antigen is known for it. CDR3 length equals 18 residues. CDR1 is MNHEY and CDR2 is SVGEGT in the germline V gene. The sample comes from a study of monozygotic twins with inflammatory bowel disease. The study, taken as a whole, reports: IBD patients shared fewer clonotypes with others than healthy twins, especially with disease activity.

It was approximately 3,700 ng of total RNA that each TCR library used. cDNA was produced in eight separate reactions per sample. TCRdb reanalyzed the 5' RACE reads, giving one entry per CDR3 protein sequence and no DNA. This sample's table has around 380,000 distinct CDR3 sequences. Whole blood without T cell sorting served as the source of isolated total RNA. The chain couples TRBV6-2 or TRBV6-3 to TRBJ2-1; TCRdb outputs TRBD1, but without DNA this stays unchecked. The TCR was taken from a human donor with ulcerative colitis or Crohn's disease, or a healthy co-twin of an affected twin (not recorded which). Specimen: blood. The CDR3 sequence: CASSYSAPRDNFYNEQFF.